One and the same sample provided the 2 T cell receptor beta chains below, sequenced in a study of blood T cell repertoires in COVID-19. Clones were read by immunoSEQ multiplex PCR, and TCRdb kept only the in-frame ones, dropping some. The sample has 150,000 to 200,000 clones; approximately 89% are singletons. The material sequenced was PBMCs or T cells enriched from blood (not recorded which). These receptors were taken from a woman aged 35 to 49 with acute COVID-19.

The genes are TRBV19 and TRBJ1-3, with a possible D match to TRBD1 (5 bases). CDR3 size: 17 residues. Trimming shortened V by 0 bases and J by 0 bases, and 12 bases separated the two germline ends. Germline V gene lookup returns CDR1 LNHDA and CDR2 SQIVND (reference sequence). In DNA form, the CDR3 reads TGTGCCAGTAGTATAGATCCACGACAGCACTCTGGAAACACCATATATTTT. Translating it yields CASSIDPRQHSGNTIYF.

In its sample, this clone was seen once. This chain joins TRBV18 and TRBJ2-1; 7 positions match TRBD1. The J segment lost 4 bases and the V segment lost 3 bases, leaving 9 bases of the junction unmatched. The CDR3 is 16 residues long. CDR1 and CDR2 (germline): KGHSH, LQKENI. The DNA of the CDR3 is TGTGCCAGCTCACCGAGGGGAGAGACAGGGTACAATGAGCAGTTCTTC. It specifies CASSPRGETGYNEQFF.